This entry lists 17 T cell receptor beta chains sequenced from one sample in a study of T cells after yellow fever vaccination. One entry per CDR3 protein results from TCRdb running MiXCR on the 5' RACE reads. The sample contains roughly 50,000 distinct CDR3 sequences, about 7.9% of which appear only once. Sequencing was performed on CD8+ T cells sorted from PBMCs, taken roughly 15 days after the first yellow fever vaccination. These receptor sequences come from a young man who received the YFV17D yellow fever vaccine.

This clonotype occurred many times. The chain carries TRBV4-3 and TRBJ2-5; D not resolved. Trimming cost V 4 bases and J 5 bases, with 20 bases left between them. CDR3 length: 16 amino acids. Germline-derived CDR1 and CDR2 are LGHNA and YSLEER. The CDR3, as DNA: TGCGCCAGCAGCCGCCCCATTTTCCGGAGAAGGGAGACCCAGTACTTC. Protein product: CASSRPIFRRRETQYF.

In its sample, this clonotype was seen many times. The chain has TRBV4-3 and TRBJ1-4; tentatively, D is TRBD1 (5 bases). The CDR3 sequence is 16 residues long. The V and J ends lost 0 bases and 6 bases respectively, with 14 bases between them. Looked up from germline, CDR1 is LGHNA and CDR2 is YSLEER. CDR3 loop: CASSQDFQGPDEKLFF. DNA for the CDR3: TGCGCCAGCAGCCAAGATTTTCAGGGTCCGGATGAAAAACTGTTTTTT.

This clonotype was counted at least ten times. V usage is TRBV4-3 and J usage is TRBJ2-1, with a weak D call TRBD1 (6 bases). Germline values: CDR1 LGHNA, CDR2 YSLEER. The V end was cut by 1 base, the J end by 4 bases, with 11 bases between. The CDR3 has 15 amino acids. This CDR3 reads CASSQGTARYNEQFF. In DNA, the CDR3 is TGCGCCAGCAGCCAAGGGACAGCCAGGTACAATGAGCAGTTCTTC.

This clonotype was picked up many times. V and J are TRBV7-9 and TRBJ2-1, with a possible D match to TRBD1 (6 bases). CDR1 and CDR2 from the germline V gene are SEHNR and FQNEAQ (reference sequence). The CDR3 covers 15 residues. V lost 4 bases, J lost 0 bases, and 10 bases lay in between. CDR3 bases: TGTGCCAGCAGCTGGACAGCTAGCTCCTACAATGAGCAGTTCTTC. Amino acid sequence: CASSWTASSYNEQFF.

This clonotype was recorded many times. The gene calls are TRBV5-6 and TRBJ2-2; 8 bases fit TRBD1. The CDR3 length is 17 residues. Germline-derived CDR1 and CDR2 are SGHDT and YYEEEE. Unmatched junction bases numbered 7, after V lost 0 bases and J lost 3 bases. CDR3 in DNA: TGTGCCAGCAGCTTGGCGATCCGGACAGGGTACACCGGGGAGCTGTTTTTT. It yields the protein CASSLAIRTGYTGELFF.

Remarks on this clonotype: A read error is possible here, since a much larger clone lies one base away. The rearrangement joins TRBV6-2 or TRBV6-3 to TRBJ2-1; 9 bases fit TRBD1. CDR3 length equals 16 residues. The junction had 7 bases not matched to a gene; V was cut back by 0 bases and J by 7 bases. The germline CDR1 and CDR2 sequences are MNHEY and SVGEGT. The CDR3, as DNA: TGTGCCAGCAGTTACTCAAGGGACAGGGTGCAGAATGAGCAGTTCTTC. This gives the protein CASSYSRDRVQNEQFF.

Many counts were recorded for this clonotype. The chain uses TRBV4-1 and TRBJ1-2; D is uncertain. The CDR3 covers 13 residues. Trimming stripped 2 bases from V and 7 bases from J, with 11 bases between. Germline V lookup: CDR1 MGHRA, CDR2 YSYEKL. CDR3 in amino acids: CASSQYAMGGYTF. CDR3 sequence (DNA): TGCGCCAGCAGCCAATATGCCATGGGTGGCTACACCTTC.

This clonotype was picked up many times. The V call is TRBV6-4, the J call TRBJ2-2; D remains ambiguous. V was clipped by 0 bases and J by 7 bases, with 6 bases between them. This CDR3 is built from 13 residues. Germline assignment: CDR1 MRHNA and CDR2 SNTAGT. Here the CDR3 DNA reads TGTGCCAGCAGTGACTCAGAGGTCGGGGAGCTGTTTTTT. Translated, it gives CASSDSEVGELFF.

This clonotype has a count of ten or more. The J gene is TRBJ2-3, the V gene TRBV7-9; a possible D gene is TRBD2 (5 bases). Per germline, CDR1 SEHNR and CDR2 FQNEAQ (reference sequence). The CDR3 totals 16 residues. V was trimmed by 2 bases and J by 6 bases, leaving 18 bases between them. CDR3 sequence (DNA): TGTGCCAGCAGCTTACCCCACTTCCCCCCGGGGGATACGCAGTATTTT. Translation: CASSLPHFPPGDTQYF.

At least ten counts were recorded for this clonotype. The CDR3 reads CASSLSTKIYGYTF. In nucleotides, the CDR3 is TGCGCCAGCAGCTTAAGTACCAAAATCTATGGCTACACCTTC. This chain joins TRBV5-1 and TRBJ1-2; D ambiguous. V dropped 2 bases and J dropped 4 bases, with 12 bases sitting between them. The CDR3 runs to 14 residues. The germline V gene has CDR1 SGHRS and CDR2 YFSETQ.

In its sample, this clonotype was seen many times. The rearrangement joins TRBV12-3 or TRBV12-4 to TRBJ2-3; D gene uncertain. V was clipped by 2 bases and J by 1 base, with 1 base between them. This CDR3 is built from 12 residues. This CDR3 reads CASSLRTDTQYF. Written as DNA, the CDR3 is TGTGCCAGCAGTTTACGCACAGATACGCAGTATTTT.

Comment on this clonotype: A read error may be the cause here, since a much bigger clone is one base away. This chain joins TRBV6-2 or TRBV6-3 and TRBJ2-1, with D unclear. From germline, CDR1 is MNHEY and CDR2 SVGEGT. CDR3 length: 12 amino acids. Written as DNA, the CDR3 is TGTGCCAGCAGCCCTACATACAATGGGCAGTTCTTC. Amino acids: CASSPTYNGQFF.

In its sample, this clonotype was seen many times. CDR3 DNA sequence: TGTGCCAGCACCCACCGGGGTTGGGGCAATGAGCAGTTCTTC. It encodes CASTHRGWGNEQFF. The V call is TRBV28, the J call TRBJ2-1, with D tentatively TRBD2 (5 bases). The CDR3 totals 14 residues. Trimming removed 7 bases at V and 6 bases at J, with 16 bases between. Germline V gene sequence: CDR1 MDHEN, CDR2 SYDVKM. The full variable domain, with the rest looked up from reference TRBV28 and TRBJ2-1, is DVKVTQSSRYLVKRTGEKVFLECVQDMDHENMFWYRQDPGLGLRLIYFSYDVKMKEKGDIPEGYSVSREKKERFSLILESASTNQTSMYLCASTHRGWGNEQFFGPGTRLTVL.

The chain couples TRBV30 to TRBJ2-2; D is unresolved. There are 13 residues in the CDR3. V shed 2 bases and J shed 6 bases, with 10 bases lying between them. Per the germline V gene, CDR1 is GTSNPN and CDR2 is SVGIG (reference sequence). CDR3 in DNA: TGTGCCTGGAGTCCACTCCCGGCCGGGGAGCTGTTTTTT. Translated: CAWSPLPAGELFF.

This clonotype was seen at least ten times. The rearrangement links TRBV20-1 to TRBJ1-2; D perhaps matches TRBD1 (5 bases). Germline V gene sequence: CDR1 DFQATT, CDR2 SNEGSKA (reference sequence). V was clipped by 6 bases and J by 4 bases, with 21 bases between them. CDR3 length: 15 amino acids. CDR3 sequence (DNA): TGCAGTGCCCCCGATGACACCCTCCAGGGCTATGGCTACACCTTC. Amino acid sequence: CSAPDDTLQGYGYTF.

Only one count was recorded for this clonotype. This could be a read error, since a much larger clone is one nucleotide away. V and J are TRBV13 and TRBJ2-3; TRBD2 aligns across 7 bases. The V gene end was trimmed by 3 bases and the J gene end by 5 bases; junction bases not matched to a gene: 5. The CDR3 has 14 amino acids. Germline lookup yields CDR1 PRHDT and CDR2 FYEKMQ (reference sequence). Here the CDR3 DNA reads TGTGCCAGCAGCTTTCCAGCGGGATTAGATACGCAGTATTTT. The encoded protein is CASSFPAGLDTQYF.

This clonotype was counted at least ten times. The rearrangement links TRBV12-3 or TRBV12-4 to TRBJ2-3; D remains unclear. CDR3 length: 13 residues. V dropped 4 bases and J dropped 10 bases, with 15 bases sitting between them. The CDR3 spells CASSSRTPPSQYF. Written as DNA, the CDR3 is TGTGCCAGCAGTTCAAGGACCCCCCCGTCGCAGTATTTT.